This paragraph covers one T cell receptor (beta chain) sequence. Its target is unknown. The sample belongs to a study of shared clonotypes between healthy human individuals. Study-wide results and caveats: Sampling included only blood; tissue repertoires likely differ.

This CDR3 comprises 13 residues. The germline V gene encodes CDR1 KGHSH and CDR2 LQKENI. Deletions cut 2 bases from V and 8 bases from J, with 9 bases between. Across several immunoSEQ plates, the genomic DNA of each subset was split evenly. Using immunoSEQ multiplex PCR, the repertoire was profiled, and TCRdb retains in-frame clones only, with some absent. The sample records approximately 980,000 clones, less than 85% being singletons. The rearrangement uses TRBV18 and TRBJ1-4; no clear D gene. Specimen: memory CD4+ T cells sorted from blood. As to subset: CD45RA-negative fraction. The clonotype comes from a man between 18 and 35 years old in good health. CDR3 sequence (DNA): TGTGCCAGCTCACCAGGGATGGAGGAAAAACTGTTTTTT. Translating gives CASSPGMEEKLFF.